This T cell receptor beta chain was identified in a study of blood T cells in healthy people across ages. As regards this clonotype: Germline is not matched at one junction end, which may reflect a read error.

This CDR3 contains 15 residues. Looked up from germline, CDR1 is SGHVS and CDR2 is FQNEAQ. Sample-barcoded 5' priming and a J-beta primer mix drove a second PCR of about 7 to 11 cycles. One entry per CDR3 protein, called by TCRdb with MiXCR from the 5' RACE reads. This sample yields about 1 million distinct CDR3 sequences, of which under 45% are seen a single time; around 18% belongs to the top ten. The material sequenced was blood. This TCR came from a woman aged 60-75 years in good health. The V gene is TRBV7-8, the J gene TRBJ2-3, with D possibly called TRBD1 or TRBD2 (6 bases each). The CDR3, as DNA: TGTGCTAGCAGCTGGGGGCGGGGCCGCACAGAGACGCAGTATTTT. Encoded protein: CASSWGRGRTETQYF.